This TCR beta chain was sequenced for a study of spatial heterogeneity in lung cancer. Study context: TCR transcript abundance in tumor regions was strongly correlated with the T cell module score obtained from matched bulk RNA-seq. Overall study findings and caveats: The study found that expanded intratumoral alpha and beta TCR counts tracked tumor mutation counts.

As for time point: sample taken at primary tumor resection. Whole RNA came from tumor, nontumor lung or frozen PBMC and was sequenced without being sorted. One entry per CDR3 protein results from TCRdb running MiXCR on the 5' RACE reads. The data hold 12,000 or so distinct CDR3 sequences, with 13% to 15% observed a single time. This CDR3 contains 14 residues. Trimming stripped 4 bases from V and 0 bases from J, with 11 bases between. The germline gives CDR1 SGHRS, CDR2 YFSETQ. About this clonotype itself: Its cognate antigen is unknown.

The sample in question was lung tumor tissue, obtained at surgery. The chain is built from TRBV5-1 and TRBJ2-7, with D possibly TRBD1 on 6 matching bases. This sequence originates from a male donor with early-stage non-small cell lung cancer. CDR3 nucleotide sequence: TGCGCCAGCAGCACAGGGCCCAGCTCCTACGAGCAGTACTTC. Translating gives CASSTGPSSYEQYF.